The 24 T cell receptor beta chains presented below share a single source sample, sequenced in a study of blood T cell repertoires in COVID-19. Profiled with immunoSEQ multiplex PCR; TCRdb holds only in-frame clones, not every one. Among 300,000 to 400,000 clones listed, about 83% were seen once. The sequenced sample consisted of peripheral blood. The receptors derive from a man younger than 40 with active or convalescent COVID-19.

This clone has just one count. V gene TRBV18 combines with J gene TRBJ1-1, with 9 bases aligning to TRBD1. Per germline, CDR1 KGHSH and CDR2 LQKENI. After removal of 5 bases from V and 1 base from J, the junction contained 5 bases not matched to a gene. The CDR3 extends over 15 amino acids. The CDR3 protein is CASSSGQGKNTEAFF. DNA for the CDR3: TGTGCCAGCTCATCGGGACAGGGTAAGAACACTGAAGCTTTCTTT.

This clone was seen only a few times. This rearrangement joins TRBV18 to TRBJ2-3; TRBD2 is a possible D gene (5 bases). Trimming took off 8 bases at V and 2 bases at J, with 11 bases between the two ends. The CDR3 loop spans 13 amino acids. Germline CDR1 KGHSH, CDR2 LQKENI. As DNA, the CDR3 is TGTGCCAGCAGCCGGCTAGCCACAGATACGCAGTATTTT. The encoded protein is CASSRLATDTQYF.

This rearrangement joins TRBV4-1 to TRBJ2-1; 7 bases fit TRBD2. CDR1 is MGHRA, CDR2 YSYEKL, per germline. Trimming removed 0 bases from V and 4 bases from J; junction bases left unmatched: 9. The CDR3 length is 17 residues. CDR3: CASSQDAGSGEYNEQFF. The CDR3 coding sequence is TGCGCCAGCAGCCAAGATGCCGGCAGCGGGGAGTACAATGAGCAGTTCTTC.

This clone was recorded only once. V and J are TRBV27 and TRBJ2-1, with D possibly being TRBD2 (6 bases). Germline V gene lookup returns CDR1 MNHEY and CDR2 SMNVEV (reference sequence). The CDR3 is 14 residues long. Trimming left V 6 bases short and J 5 bases short, with 14 bases between. CDR3 DNA: TGTGCCAGCAGCGGACTGGAGGGGAACAATGAGCAGTTCTTC. It yields the protein CASSGLEGNNEQFF.

V usage is TRBV10-3 and J usage is TRBJ2-7, with 8 bases identical to TRBD2. Germline V gives CDR1 ENHRY, CDR2 SYGVKD. CDR3 size: 12 residues. J was trimmed by 5 bases and V by 10 bases; bases with no gene match: 7. The CDR3 is CATGRDQHEQYF. Here the CDR3 DNA reads TGTGCCACCGGGAGGGATCAACACGAGCAGTACTTC.

The chain joins TRBV30 to TRBJ1-2; TRBD1 is a possible D gene (5 bases). CDR3 length equals 10 residues. CDR1 and CDR2 from the germline V gene are GTSNPN and SVGIG (reference sequence). Trimming removed 7 bases from V and 7 bases from J, with 10 bases in between. This CDR3 is CALRGTGYTF. The CDR3 DNA reads TGTGCCTTGCGGGGGACTGGCTACACCTTC.

For this clone: Other nucleotide sequences in the sample specify the same CDR3. V usage is TRBV11-3 and J usage is TRBJ2-1; D may be TRBD2 (7 bases). The V gene's germline CDR1 is SGHNT and CDR2 YENEEA. The CDR3 is made up of 15 amino acids. The V end was cut by 3 bases, the J end by 13 bases, with 22 bases between. This CDR3 reads CASSFGRRGPGEQFF. The CDR3 DNA sequence: TGTGCCAGCAGCTTCGGACGGCGGGGGCCCGGTGAACAGTTCTTC.

The chain uses TRBV27 and TRBJ1-2; 9 nucleotides line up with TRBD1. The CDR3 totals 12 residues. CDR1 is MNHEY and CDR2 is SMNVEV in the germline V gene (reference sequence). Trimming at V came to 10 bases and at J to 6 bases, leaving 6 bases not matched to a gene. The CDR3 DNA reads TGTGCCACACGGACAGGGGTGAATGGCTACACCTTC. Translated: CATRTGVNGYTF.

The chain carries TRBV5-1 and TRBJ1-3; 8 bases map to TRBD1. The junction had 4 bases not matched to a gene; V was cut back by 5 bases and J by 0 bases. Germline lookup yields CDR1 SGHRS and CDR2 YFSETQ. The CDR3 runs to 15 residues. The CDR3 here is CASRSTGGSGNTIYF. The CDR3 DNA reads TGCGCCAGCAGATCCACAGGGGGCTCTGGAAACACCATATATTTT.

This rearrangement joins TRBV5-4 to TRBJ2-4; no clear D gene. The germline V and J ends were trimmed by 0 bases and 0 bases, with 10 bases remaining between them. Germline CDR1 SGHNT, CDR2 YYREEE (reference sequence). The CDR3 totals 16 residues. This CDR3 reads CASSLDPVLAKNIQYF. CDR3 in DNA: TGTGCCAGCAGCTTGGACCCAGTGCTAGCCAAAAACATTCAGTACTTC. The variable domain in full, completed from reference TRBV5-4 and TRBJ2-4, reads ETGVTQSPTHLIKTRGQQVTLRCSSQSGHNTVSWYQQALGQGPQFIFQYYREEENGRGNFPPRFSGLQFPNYSSELNVNALELDDSALYLCASSLDPVLAKNIQYFGAGTRLSVL.

This clone came up once. The chain uses TRBV29-1 and TRBJ2-5; D might be TRBD1 (6 bases). V dropped 4 bases and J dropped 3 bases, with 12 bases sitting between them. The CDR3 sequence is 13 residues long. Germline loops: CDR1 SQVTM, CDR2 ANQGSEA. CDR3 protein: CSVGGSGEETQYF. The CDR3 nucleotides are TGCAGCGTTGGAGGTTCAGGGGAAGAGACCCAGTACTTC. The full variable domain, completed using reference TRBV29-1 and TRBJ2-5, is SAVISQKPSRDICQRGTSLTIQCQVDSQVTMMFWYRQQPGQSLTLIATANQGSEATYESGFVIDKFPISRPNLTFSTLTVSNMSPEDSSIYLCSVGGSGEETQYFGPGTRLLVL.

The table lists this clone with a few counts. The rearrangement uses TRBV30 and TRBJ1-5, with a tentative D call TRBD1 (6 bases). Trimming took off 1 base at V and 5 bases at J, with 9 bases between the two ends. CDR3 size: 13 residues. The germline gives CDR1 GTSNPN, CDR2 SVGIG (reference sequence). The CDR3 DNA sequence: TGTGCCTGGAGTGAAGGGGGGGATCAGCCCCAGCATTTT. Translation: CAWSEGGDQPQHF.

This clone was found a few times. The chain recombines TRBV13 with TRBJ2-1; TRBD2 is a possible D gene (6 bases). In germline, CDR1 is PRHDT, CDR2 FYEKMQ (reference sequence). V lost 3 bases, J lost 0 bases, and 12 bases lay in between. The CDR3 runs 16 residues. The CDR3 is CASSFGLGGSYNEQFF. In nucleotides, the CDR3 is TGTGCCAGCAGCTTCGGACTGGGAGGCTCCTACAATGAGCAGTTCTTC. Full variable domain (outside the CDR3, taken from reference TRBV13 and TRBJ2-1): AAGVIQSPRHLIKEKRETATLKCYPIPRHDTVYWYQQGPGQDPQFLISFYEKMQSDKGSIPDRFSAQQFSDYHSELNMSSLELGDSALYFCASSFGLGGSYNEQFFGPGTRLTVL.

The chain has TRBV5-8 and TRBJ1-1; a weak D match, TRBD1 (5 bases). Trimming shortened V by 9 bases and J by 5 bases, and 17 bases separated the two germline ends. This CDR3 contains 13 residues. Germline V lookup: CDR1 SGHTS, CDR2 YDEGEE. CDR3 amino acids: CATRGRGVTEAFF. The CDR3 DNA follows: TGTGCCACGCGAGGGCGGGGGGTAACTGAAGCTTTCTTT.

This clone was observed once. The rearrangement joins TRBV27 to TRBJ2-1; 10 nucleotides match TRBD2. CDR3 length: 18 amino acids. The germline gives CDR1 MNHEY, CDR2 SMNVEV (reference sequence). V lost 2 bases to trimming and J lost 7 bases; unmatched junction nucleotides: 14. CDR3 DNA sequence: TGTGCCAGCAGTTTACTCAGCGGGGGGGGGCCGAGGCGTAATGAGCAGTTCTTC. This sequence encodes CASSLLSGGGPRRNEQFF.

In its sample, this clone was seen once. The rearrangement uses TRBV9 and TRBJ1-1; D perhaps matches TRBD1 (5 bases). V was pared by 5 bases and J by 1 base, with 12 bases between. This CDR3 comprises 14 residues. In germline, CDR1 is SGDLS, CDR2 YYNGEE. CDR3 protein: CASSPAGQNTEAFF. CDR3 bases: TGTGCCAGCAGTCCCGCAGGGCAGAACACTGAAGCTTTCTTT.

A few counts support this clone. The rearrangement links TRBV7-6 to TRBJ2-1, with 8 bases identical to TRBD2. The CDR3 has 15 amino acids. In germline, CDR1 is SGHVS, CDR2 FNYEAQ. Losses at the gene ends were 1 base for V and 7 bases for J; bases not matched to a gene: 6. CDR3 sequence reads: CASSLGISGENEQFF. The CDR3, as DNA: TGTGCCAGCAGCTTAGGAATTAGCGGGGAGAATGAGCAGTTCTTC.

V is TRBV30 and J is TRBJ2-3; 10 positions agree with TRBD1. From germline, CDR1 is GTSNPN and CDR2 SVGIG (reference sequence). V lost 6 bases, J lost 4 bases, and 10 bases stayed unmatched. The CDR3 sequence is 15 residues long. This CDR3 reads CACQRETGGPDTQYF. As DNA, the CDR3 is TGTGCCTGTCAGAGGGAGACAGGGGGCCCAGATACGCAGTATTTT. Complete variable domain (other parts from reference TRBV30 and TRBJ2-3): SQTIHQWPATLVQPVGSPLSLECTVEGTSNPNLYWYRQAAGRGLQLLFYSVGIGQISSEVPQNLSASRPQDRQFILSSKKLLLSDSGFYLCACQRETGGPDTQYFGPGTRLTVL.

The genes are TRBV5-5 and TRBJ2-1; 16 bases fit TRBD2. Germline V gene lookup returns CDR1 SGHKS and CDR2 YYEKEE (reference sequence). The CDR3 runs to 15 residues. J lost 9 bases, V lost 3 bases, and 3 bases had no gene match. The CDR3 region is CASSSGTSGRGEQFF. CDR3 nucleotides: TGTGCCAGCAGCTCCGGGACTAGCGGGAGGGGTGAGCAGTTCTTC.

The CDR3 region has the DNA TGTGCCATAGCGAGACGGGGGGGGAACACTGAAGCTTTCTTT. It yields the protein CAIARRGGNTEAFF. The V and J genes are TRBV10-3 and TRBJ1-1, with D possibly matching TRBD1 (5 bases). Trimming pared 9 bases from V and 1 base from J, leaving 15 bases between. This CDR3 spans 14 amino acids. Germline V gives CDR1 ENHRY, CDR2 SYGVKD.

The chain couples TRBV6-2 or TRBV6-3 to TRBJ1-6, with D unclear. Germline V gene data show CDR1 as MNHEY and CDR2 as SVGEGT. V shed 2 bases and J shed 4 bases, with 6 bases lying between them. CDR3 length equals 14 residues. The CDR3 sequence: CASSYGQYNSPLHF. As DNA, the CDR3 is TGTGCCAGCAGTTACGGGCAGTATAATTCACCCCTCCACTTT.

The rearrangement links TRBV6-6 to TRBJ2-1; the match to TRBD2 covers 12 bases. The ends lost 6 bases at V and 5 bases at J; junction bases unmatched: 23. Germline CDR1 MNHNY, CDR2 SVGAGI (reference sequence). The CDR3 runs 21 residues. The DNA for the CDR3 is TGTGCCAGCAGCCCCTGGGCCAGGGGTGGACTAGCGGGACTCCTACACAATGAGCAGTTCTTC. Its translation: CASSPWARGGLAGLLHNEQFF.

The chain is built from TRBV7-3 and TRBJ2-1, with D unresolved. The CDR3 contains 15 residues. Germline lookup yields CDR1 SGHTA and CDR2 FQGTGA. Deletions cut 3 bases from V and 0 bases from J, with 9 bases between. The CDR3 nucleotides are TGTGCCAGCAGCTTGGGCAGTAGCTCCTACAATGAGCAGTTCTTC. Encoded protein: CASSLGSSSYNEQFF.

This chain links TRBV9 with TRBJ1-4; 8 bases are shared with TRBD1. CDR3 length: 15 residues. V shed 3 bases and J 8 bases; nucleotides not matched to a gene: 9. The germline V gene encodes CDR1 SGDLS and CDR2 YYNGEE. CDR3 nucleotide sequence: TGTGCCAGCAGCGCGGAGGACAGGGTAGGCGAAAAACTGTTTTTT. It yields the protein CASSAEDRVGEKLFF.